The 13 T cell receptor beta chains below all came from one sample that was sequenced in a study of blood T cell repertoires in COVID-19. Libraries were prepared by immunoSEQ multiplex PCR; TCRdb keeps only in-frame clonotypes and omits some of them. The table lists some 120,000 clones, 84% of them singletons, with 10% to 15% in the top ten. The sample was peripheral blood. The source of these receptors is a woman aged 55-70 years with acute or convalescent COVID-19.

The rearrangement joins TRBV5-1 to TRBJ1-1, with D perhaps TRBD1 (6 bases). The V gene lost 2 bases and the J gene lost 8 bases, with 10 bases spanning the gap. Germline-derived CDR1 and CDR2 are SGHRS and YFSETQ. CDR3 length: 12 amino acids. CDR3: CASSLGGMEAFF. The CDR3 region has the DNA TGCGCCAGCAGCTTAGGGGGAATGGAAGCTTTCTTT.

The chain employs TRBV10-3 and TRBJ2-1, with D perhaps TRBD2 (5 bases). The CDR3 sequence is 14 residues long. V lost 5 bases and J 12 bases, leaving 20 bases between the germline ends. Looked up from germline, CDR1 is ENHRY and CDR2 is SYGVKD. The CDR3 DNA is TGTGCCATCAGTCGGCCTGGAGGCGCCAGCGGGCAGTTCTTC. As protein: CAISRPGGASGQFF.

V usage is TRBV7-6 and J usage is TRBJ1-3; TRBD1 matches at 7 bases. The length of the CDR3 is 14 residues. With V trimmed by 5 bases and J by 4 bases, 5 bases remained unmatched. In germline, CDR1 is SGHVS, CDR2 FNYEAQ. CDR3 coding DNA: TGTGCCAGCAGCAGAGGGACAGCCGGAAACACCATATATTTT. The encoded protein is CASSRGTAGNTIYF.

J is TRBJ1-1 and V is TRBV18, with D possibly being TRBD1 (6 bases). This CDR3 is built from 15 residues. Per the germline V gene, CDR1 is KGHSH and CDR2 is LQKENI. The V gene lost 0 bases and the J gene lost 5 bases, with 13 bases spanning the gap. CDR3 protein: CASSPPYRAKTEAFF. In DNA form, the CDR3 reads TGTGCCAGCTCACCACCTTACAGGGCAAAGACTGAAGCTTTCTTT.

This chain links TRBV19 with TRBJ1-4; 7 nucleotides match TRBD1. Looked up from germline, CDR1 is LNHDA and CDR2 is SQIVND (reference sequence). The CDR3 contains 15 residues. The trim removed 4 bases at V and 7 bases at J, leaving 9 bases unmatched. The CDR3 sequence: CASSTTGAIGEKLFF. The CDR3 DNA follows: TGTGCCAGTAGTACTACAGGGGCAATCGGTGAAAAACTGTTTTTT. The full variable domain, completed using reference TRBV19 and TRBJ1-4, is DGGITQSPKYLFRKEGQNVTLSCEQNLNHDAMYWYRQDPGQGLRLIYYSQIVNDFQKGDIAEGYSVSREKKESFPLTVTSAQKNPTAFYLCASSTTGAIGEKLFFGSGTQLSVL.

The J gene is TRBJ2-2, the V gene TRBV19; tentatively, D is TRBD2 (5 bases). Between the trimmed V and J ends, which lost 3 bases and 0 bases, there was a span of 8 bases. This CDR3 has 15 amino acids. CDR1 is LNHDA and CDR2 is SQIVND in the germline V gene (reference sequence). The CDR3 region has the DNA TGTGCCAGTAGTATCTTGGGAGCGAACACCGGGGAGCTGTTTTTT. Its protein is CASSILGANTGELFF.

This chain links TRBV28 with TRBJ1-1; tentative D call: TRBD1 (5 bases). This CDR3 has 17 amino acids. Germline CDR1 and CDR2: MDHEN and SYDVKM. Between the trimmed V and J ends, which lost 2 bases and 5 bases, there was a span of 21 bases. This CDR3 is CASSLLRAGNGRTEAFF. CDR3 nucleotide sequence: TGTGCCAGCAGTTTACTTCGGGCAGGGAATGGGAGGACTGAAGCTTTCTTT.

The chain carries TRBV5-1 and TRBJ1-2, with 7 bases aligning to TRBD1. Trimming cost V 4 bases and J 6 bases; bases outside gene matches: 15. The length of the CDR3 is 16 residues. The germline V gene has CDR1 SGHRS and CDR2 YFSETQ. The CDR3 protein is CASSTEPDRDQDGYTF. The CDR3 DNA reads TGCGCCAGCAGCACGGAACCTGACAGGGATCAGGATGGCTACACCTTC. Full variable domain (missing parts from reference TRBV5-1 and TRBJ1-2): KAGVTQTPRYLIKTRGQQVTLSCSPISGHRSVSWYQQTPGQGLQFLFEYFSETQRNKGNFPGRFSGRQFSNSRSEMNVSTLELGDSALYLCASSTEPDRDQDGYTFGSGTRLTVV.

This chain joins TRBV6-4 and TRBJ1-2, with D maybe TRBD1 (6 bases). Trimming shortened V by 7 bases and J by 6 bases, and 9 bases separated the two germline ends. Germline values: CDR1 MRHNA, CDR2 SNTAGT. The CDR3 length is 11 residues. Written as DNA, the CDR3 is TGTGCCAGCACTTACAGGGATGGCTACACCTTC. The encoded protein is CASTYRDGYTF.

The chain carries TRBV7-9 and TRBJ2-3; maybe TRBD1 (5 bases). This CDR3 region has 16 residues. Trimming removed 3 bases at V and 0 bases at J, with 13 bases between. Germline-derived CDR1 and CDR2 are SEHNR and FQNEAQ (reference sequence). The CDR3 reads CASSFSARASTDTQYF. The CDR3 coding sequence is TGTGCCAGCAGCTTTAGTGCCAGGGCCAGCACAGATACGCAGTATTTT.

The chain combines TRBV2 with TRBJ1-1; 7 positions agree with TRBD1. This CDR3 has 16 residues. V was clipped by 0 bases and J by 3 bases; unmatched bases: 7. Looked up from germline, CDR1 is SNHLY and CDR2 is FYNNEI. CDR3 nucleotides: TGTGCCAGCAGTGAAGCGCTTCGGACAGGTGACACTGAAGCTTTCTTT. As protein: CASSEALRTGDTEAFF.

This clone has just one count. This rearrangement joins TRBV18 to TRBJ2-7, with TRBD1 identical over 9 bases. Germline V gene sequence: CDR1 KGHSH, CDR2 LQKENI. CDR3 length equals 13 residues. J was trimmed by 5 bases and V by 6 bases; bases with no gene match: 5. The CDR3 DNA reads TGTGCCAGCTCGGTGACAGGGGGTAACGAGCAGTACTTC. Translating it yields CASSVTGGNEQYF.

The chain has TRBV6-6 and TRBJ1-5; no reliable D call. With 6 bases removed from V and 5 bases from J, the gap between germline ends came to 20 bases. There are 16 residues in the CDR3. Germline V lookup: CDR1 MNHNY, CDR2 SVGAGI (reference sequence). The CDR3 loop reads CASSPIAGQTHQPQHF. The CDR3 DNA follows: TGTGCCAGCAGCCCTATTGCGGGCCAGACGCATCAGCCCCAGCATTTT.